The TCR beta chain described here comes from a study of identical twins. V lost 7 bases and J lost 14, with 15 bases in between. This CDR3 spans 11 amino acids. Germline V gene lookup returns CDR1 SQVTM and CDR2 ANQGSEA. Study-level points and caveats: Models underestimated out-of-frame TCR alpha sharing in monozygotic twins.

This clonotype was detected a few times. What it recognizes is unknown. From the 5' RACE reads, TCRdb called clonotypes with MiXCR, one entry per CDR3 protein. The sample carries about 190,000 distinct CDR3 sequences, 15% to 20% recorded once. This sample was shared with a second study, whose subject was T cells expressing NK-cell markers.

The J gene is TRBJ1-6, the V gene TRBV29-1; D ambiguous. The clonotype comes from a woman in her late teens or twenties in good health. The sequenced sample was CD8+ T cells sorted from blood. The CDR3 region is CSAWIRGALHF. The CDR3 DNA reads TGCAGCGCTTGGATACGTGGGGCCCTCCACTTT.